Listed below are T cell receptor beta chains from one sample, sequenced in a study of cytomegalovirus exposure and HLA in healthy donors. Method: immunoSEQ multiplex PCR; TCRdb's copy keeps in-frame clones and lacks some. The sample includes fewer than 400,000 clones, roughly 90% of them seen just once. Material: PBMCs. These receptors were collected from a man aged 30 to 45 in good health and CMV-seronegative. Both conserved end residues are part of each CDR3. D genes are given only for firm matches. Clone size is shown for a subset of rows, as once, few, many or a class of expanded clone.

v_call: TRBV30
clone_size: NA
j_call: TRBJ2-7
d_call: TRBD1
cdr3_aa: CAWSDGQGVFEQYF
cdr3_nt: TGTGCCTGGAGTGACGGACAGGGGGTATTCGAGCAGTACTTC

v_call: TRBV28
clone_size: NA
j_call: TRBJ2-1
d_call: NA
cdr3_aa: CASSLSQRASNEQFF
cdr3_nt: TGTGCCAGCAGTTTAAGCCAGCGGGCCAGCAATGAGCAGTTCTTC

v_call: TRBV11-2
clone_size: NA
j_call: TRBJ2-1
d_call: TRBD1
cdr3_aa: CASSSDRNNEQFF
cdr3_nt: TGTGCCAGCAGCTCGGACAGGAACAATGAGCAGTTCTTC

v_call: TRBV18
clone_size: NA
j_call: TRBJ2-5
d_call: NA
cdr3_aa: CASPQETQYF
cdr3_nt: TGTGCCAGTCCACAAGAGACCCAGTACTTC

v_call: TRBV2
clone_size: NA
j_call: TRBJ2-1
d_call: NA
cdr3_aa: CASPLKAPTGGEQFF
cdr3_nt: TGTGCCAGCCCCTTGAAGGCTCCTACGGGTGGTGAGCAGTTCTTC

v_call: TRBV6-6
clone_size: NA
j_call: TRBJ1-1
d_call: TRBD1
cdr3_aa: CASRQGYRTEAFF
cdr3_nt: TGTGCCAGCAGACAGGGGTACCGCACTGAAGCTTTCTTT

v_call: TRBV6-5
clone_size: few
j_call: TRBJ1-6
d_call: TRBD1
cdr3_aa: CASSRDRSNSPLHF
cdr3_nt: TGTGCCAGCAGCAGGGACAGGTCTAATTCACCCCTCCACTTT

v_call: TRBV27
clone_size: once
j_call: TRBJ1-6
d_call: NA
cdr3_aa: CASREAGSPLHF
cdr3_nt: TGTGCCAGCAGGGAAGCGGGTTCACCCCTCCACTTT

v_call: TRBV6-4
clone_size: few
j_call: TRBJ2-3
d_call: TRBD2
cdr3_aa: CASSASGGTDTQYF
cdr3_nt: TGTGCCAGCAGTGCAAGCGGGGGGACAGATACGCAGTATTTT

v_call: TRBV27
clone_size: NA
j_call: TRBJ1-1
d_call: TRBD1
cdr3_aa: CASGTRQGNVNTEAFF
cdr3_nt: TGTGCCAGCGGAACCAGACAGGGAAATGTAAACACTGAAGCTTTCTTT